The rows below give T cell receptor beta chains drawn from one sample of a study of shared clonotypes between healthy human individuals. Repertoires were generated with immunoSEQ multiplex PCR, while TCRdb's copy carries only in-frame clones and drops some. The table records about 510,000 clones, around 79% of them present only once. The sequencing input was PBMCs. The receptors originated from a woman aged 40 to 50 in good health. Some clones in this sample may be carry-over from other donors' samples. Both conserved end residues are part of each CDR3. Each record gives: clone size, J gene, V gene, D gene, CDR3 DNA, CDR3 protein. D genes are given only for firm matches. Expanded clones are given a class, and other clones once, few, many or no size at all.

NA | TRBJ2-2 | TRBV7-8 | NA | TGTGCCAGCAGTTGGACGGTGAACGCGAACACCGGGGAGCTGTTTTTT | CASSWTVNANTGELFF
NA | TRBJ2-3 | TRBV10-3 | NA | TGTGCCACCCCGCCGAGTACAGATACGCAGTATTTT | CATPPSTDTQYF
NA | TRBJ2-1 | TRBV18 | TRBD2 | TGTGCCAGCTCACCCCAACTGCCCACTAGCGGGGGCTACAATGAGCAGTTCTTC | CASSPQLPTSGGYNEQFF
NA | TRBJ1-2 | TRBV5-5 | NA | TGTGCCAGCAGCTCCCGACCCGACAGGATGGGCTATGGCTACACCTTC | CASSSRPDRMGYGYTF
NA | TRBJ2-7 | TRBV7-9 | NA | TGTGCCAGCAGCTTAGGTACAGCCCACTACGAGCAGTACTTC | CASSLGTAHYEQYF
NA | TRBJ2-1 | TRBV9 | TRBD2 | TGTGCCAGCAGCGAGACTAGCGGGAGTATCTATGAGCAGTTCTTC | CASSETSGSIYEQFF
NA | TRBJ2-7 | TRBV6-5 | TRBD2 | TGTGCCAGCAGTGGACGGCAGGGAGGGCCTGTGCAGTACTTC | CASSGRQGGPVQYF
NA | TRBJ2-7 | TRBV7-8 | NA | TGTGCCAGCAGCCCGGGACAATACTACGAGCAGTACTTC | CASSPGQYYEQYF
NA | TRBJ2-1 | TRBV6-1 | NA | TGTGCCAGCAGTGAATCTAGTATCCCGAGTCAGTTCTTC | CASSESSIPSQFF
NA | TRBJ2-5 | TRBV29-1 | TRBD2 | TGCAGCGTTGGTCTAGCGGGAGGAAAAGAGACCCAGTACTTC | CSVGLAGGKETQYF
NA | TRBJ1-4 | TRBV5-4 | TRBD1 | TGTGCCAGCAGTCGGGACAGCTTAAATGAAAAACTGTTTTTT | CASSRDSLNEKLFF
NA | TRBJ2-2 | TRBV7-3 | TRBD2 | TGTGCCAGCAGCTCGGGGACTAGCGGGATAGGGGCCGGGGAGCTGTTTTTT | CASSSGTSGIGAGELFF
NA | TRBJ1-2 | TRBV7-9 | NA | TGTGCCAGCAGCTTAGTCGGAAGTCCGTTGTATGGCTACACCTTC | CASSLVGSPLYGYTF
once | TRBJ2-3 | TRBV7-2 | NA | TGTGCCAGCAGCCCACTTATTCTCACAGATACGCAGTATTTT | CASSPLILTDTQYF
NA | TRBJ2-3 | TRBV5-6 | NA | TGTGCCAGCAGCCCACTCACCACAGATACGCAGTATTTT | CASSPLTTDTQYF
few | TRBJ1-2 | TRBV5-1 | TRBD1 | TGCGCCAGCAGGGTAGCCCCCGGGACAGGGGGCTATGGCTACACCTTC | CASRVAPGTGGYGYTF
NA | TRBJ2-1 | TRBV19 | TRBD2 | TGTGCCAGTAGTCGGCTAGCGGCCAATGAGCAGTTCTTC | CASSRLAANEQFF
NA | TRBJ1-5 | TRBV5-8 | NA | TGTGCCAGCAGCCACCGCAGCAATCAGCCCCAGCATTTT | CASSHRSNQPQHF
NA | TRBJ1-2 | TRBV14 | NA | TGTGCCAGCAGCCAGCCCGGGACACTTGGGAGGGGCTACACCTTC | CASSQPGTLGRGYTF
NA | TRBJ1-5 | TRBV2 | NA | TGTGCCAGCATACTAGGGAACAATCAGCCCCAGCATTTT | CASILGNNQPQHF
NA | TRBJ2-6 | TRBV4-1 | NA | TGCGCCAGCAGCCAAGATCTCGCCTCTGGGGCCAACGTCCTGACTTTC | CASSQDLASGANVLTF
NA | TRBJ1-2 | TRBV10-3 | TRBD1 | TGTGCCATCAGTGAGTCACCCGGGACAGGGAATCGCTACACCTTC | CAISESPGTGNRYTF
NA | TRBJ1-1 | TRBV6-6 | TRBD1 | TGTGCCAGCAGTTACTCGGGACAGGACACTGAAGCTTTCTTT | CASSYSGQDTEAFF
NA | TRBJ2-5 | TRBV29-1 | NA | TGCAGCGTTGAAGTTGGGGAGACCCAGTACTTC | CSVEVGETQYF
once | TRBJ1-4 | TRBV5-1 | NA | TGCGCCAGCAGCTTGGCCGCTGCAACTAATGAAAAACTGTTTTTT | CASSLAAATNEKLFF
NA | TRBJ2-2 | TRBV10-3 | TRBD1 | TGTGCCACCGGGACAGATGTCACCGGGGAGCTGTTTTTT | CATGTDVTGELFF
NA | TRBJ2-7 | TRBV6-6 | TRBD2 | TGTGCCAGCAGTTACGGGACTAGCGGATACTACGAGCAGTACTTC | CASSYGTSGYYEQYF
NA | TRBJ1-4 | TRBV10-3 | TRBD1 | TGTGCCATCAGTTACACACCGGGACAGGACGCCCCGGATGAAAAACTGTTTTTT | CAISYTPGQDAPDEKLFF
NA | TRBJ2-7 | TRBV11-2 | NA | TGTGCCAGCAGCATGAGACAGGCCTACGAGCAGTACTTC | CASSMRQAYEQYF
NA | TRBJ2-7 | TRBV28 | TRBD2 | TGTGCCAGCAGTTTATTCGGCCCGGCTAGCGGGACGGTGGCGCAGTACTTC | CASSLFGPASGTVAQYF
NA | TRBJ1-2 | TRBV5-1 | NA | TGCGCCAGCACCTTTGACGGCAACTATGGCTACACCTTC | CASTFDGNYGYTF
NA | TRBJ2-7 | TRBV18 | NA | TGTGCCAGCTCGCAAGGACAGAGCTACGAGCAGTACTTC | CASSQGQSYEQYF
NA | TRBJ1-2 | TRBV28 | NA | TGTGCCAGCAGGCCCACAGGGCTCATAAACTATGGCTACACCTTC | CASRPTGLINYGYTF